This passage covers 9 T cell receptor beta chains from one sample sequenced in a study of T cells in Graves' hyperthyroidism and ophthalmopathy. Amplification targeted TCR beta CDR3 regions from RNA transcripts. First-round RT-PCR of the TCR CDR3 relied on the HTBI primer set. TCRdb re-analysed the multiplex PCR reads in MiXCR, keeping a single row per CDR3 protein. The sample shows about 610,000 distinct CDR3 sequences, 15% to 20% of them seen only once. What was sequenced was blood. The receptor set was obtained from a middle-aged woman with Graves' ophthalmopathy.

This clonotype was picked up many times. This sequence joins TRBV2 and TRBJ2-7; D not certain. From germline, CDR1 is SNHLY and CDR2 FYNNEI. Deletions cut 1 base from V and 2 bases from J, with 12 bases between. The CDR3 sequence is 15 residues long. The CDR3 loop is CASSEGLIGTYEQYF. For the CDR3, the DNA is TGTGCCAGCAGTGAAGGGCTTATAGGCACCTACGAGCAGTACTTC.

The V and J genes are TRBV5-1 and TRBJ2-5; 8 bases align to TRBD2. This CDR3 is 16 amino acids long. CDR1 is SGHRS, CDR2 YFSETQ, per germline. Trimming removed 3 bases from V and 5 bases from J; junction bases left unmatched: 12. CDR3 in amino acids: CASSSGTTTGGETQYF. Written as DNA, the CDR3 is TGCGCCAGCAGCTCAGGGACTACCACGGGGGGGGAGACCCAGTACTTC.

The chain links TRBV7-2 to TRBJ2-1, with 12 bases matching TRBD1. This CDR3 has 18 amino acids. Germline V gene sequence: CDR1 SGHTA, CDR2 FQGNSA. V lost 5 bases and J lost 3; bases outside the gene matches: 11. DNA for the CDR3: TGTGCCAGCAGCCTACCCTTAGGGACAGGGGGCAACTACAATGAGCAGTTCTTC. Translating gives CASSLPLGTGGNYNEQFF.

The chain combines TRBV6-1 with TRBJ2-1; D tentatively reads TRBD1 or TRBD2 (5 bases each). The CDR3 extends over 13 amino acids. V was cut by 7 bases and J by 8 bases, with 15 bases left in between. Germline loops: CDR1 MNHNS, CDR2 SASEGT. CDR3 DNA sequence: TGTGCCAGCAAACTTGGGGGACGGTATGAGCAGTTCTTC. Protein: CASKLGGRYEQFF.

The chain uses TRBV6-5 and TRBJ1-5; D unresolved. The CDR3 has 13 residues. The germline CDR1 and CDR2 sequences are MNHEY and SVGAGI. With 2 bases removed from V and 5 bases from J, the gap between germline ends came to 7 bases. This chain's CDR3 is CASSYPADQPQHF. CDR3 DNA: TGTGCCAGCAGTTACCCTGCGGATCAGCCCCAGCATTTT.

This clonotype was seen repeatedly, ten times or more. The chain joins TRBV20-1 to TRBJ2-1, with D unresolved. There are 13 residues in the CDR3. Germline CDR1 reads DFQATT; CDR2 reads SNEGSKA (reference sequence). V was clipped by 7 bases and J by 9 bases, with 19 bases between them. CDR3 nucleotide sequence: TGCAGTGGTTTCCGCGAGAACTTGGGTGAGCAGTTCTTC. It encodes CSGFRENLGEQFF.

This clonotype has ten or more counts. This sequence joins TRBV2 and TRBJ2-3, with 7 bases aligning to TRBD2. Germline lookup yields CDR1 SNHLY and CDR2 FYNNEI. V trimming: 5 bases; J trimming: 2 bases; junction bases outside the gene matches: 10. The CDR3 has 16 residues. This chain's CDR3 is CASSNLLAVPTDTQYF. The CDR3 DNA is TGTGCCAGCAGTAACCTTCTAGCGGTCCCCACAGATACGCAGTATTTT.

This clonotype was seen a few times. J is TRBJ1-4 and V is TRBV27; D uncertain. This CDR3 has 12 residues. Trimming removed 1 base from V and 9 bases from J, with 6 bases in between. Per germline, CDR1 MNHEY and CDR2 SMNVEV (reference sequence). The CDR3 DNA is TGTGCCAGCAGTTTATTCGGCCAAAAACTGTTTTTT. This codes for CASSLFGQKLFF.

This clonotype was observed at least ten times. The chain has TRBV3-1 and TRBJ1-1; D remains unclear. This CDR3 is 14 amino acids long. V lost 3 bases, J lost 2 bases, and 10 bases lay in between. Germline V CDR1 and CDR2: LGHDT, YNNKEL (reference sequence). The chain's CDR3 is CASSQLLRNTEAFF. The CDR3 DNA reads as TGTGCCAGCAGCCAGTTGTTACGTAACACTGAAGCTTTCTTT.